A single sample is the source of the 27 T cell receptor beta chains below, sequenced in a study of CD8 T cells in ankylosing spondylitis. TCRdb itself ran the 5' RACE reads through MiXCR, one entry per CDR3 protein. The repertoire holds more than 150,000 distinct CDR3 sequences, with roughly 13% as singletons. The sequenced sample was blood, either unsorted or a sorted T cell fraction (not recorded which). The receptors derive from a male donor with ankylosing spondylitis or in good health (not recorded which).

A few counts support this clonotype. This chain uses TRBV12-5 with TRBJ2-7, with 7 bases lining up with TRBD2. Trimming removed 5 bases from V and 4 bases from J; junction bases left unmatched: 11. The CDR3 length is 15 residues. Germline V gives CDR1 LGHNT, CDR2 FRNRAP. CDR3 region: CASGLPGTKIYEQYF. Here the CDR3 DNA reads TGTGCTAGTGGTCTACCCGGGACTAAGATTTACGAGCAGTACTTC.

This chain connects TRBV29-1 to TRBJ1-2; TRBD1 is a possible D gene (6 bases). The CDR3 runs to 13 residues. The germline CDR1 and CDR2 sequences are SQVTM and ANQGSEA. Trimming removed 4 bases at V and 8 bases at J, with 17 bases between. Here the CDR3 DNA reads TGCAGCGTTGTGGGGGGGCGATCCCCCGGCTACACCTTC. Residues: CSVVGGRSPGYTF.

This clonotype has ten or more counts. J is TRBJ2-3 and V is TRBV4-2, with D perhaps TRBD2 (6 bases). The CDR3 extends over 14 amino acids. V gave up 6 bases and J gave up 2 bases, with 12 bases separating them. Germline CDR1 and CDR2: LGHNA and YNFKEQ. This CDR3 is CASRRDSSTDTQYF. The DNA for the CDR3 is TGTGCCAGCAGGAGGGACTCCTCCACAGATACGCAGTATTTT.

This clonotype was counted a few times. This CDR3 reads CASSLGDGYEQYF. In DNA form, the CDR3 reads TGTGCCAGCAGCTTGGGGGACGGCTACGAGCAGTACTTC. The rearrangement links TRBV5-6 to TRBJ2-7; D may match TRBD1 or TRBD2 (5 bases each). This CDR3 is built from 13 residues. Germline V gene data show CDR1 as SGHDT and CDR2 as YYEEEE. V lost 0 bases, J lost 3 bases, and 7 bases lay in between.

This clonotype was seen a handful of times. The chain links TRBV6-5 to TRBJ2-5; 7 bases fit TRBD1. Germline assignment: CDR1 MNHEY and CDR2 SVGAGI. V lost 7 bases to trimming and J lost 7 bases; unmatched junction nucleotides: 3. There are 11 residues in the CDR3. DNA for the CDR3: TGTGCCAGCATCCCAGGGGGGACCCAGTACTTC. Translated: CASIPGGTQYF.

This clonotype was seen repeatedly, ten times or more. V is TRBV4-1 and J is TRBJ1-1; D remains unclear. This CDR3 region has 15 residues. V gave up 3 bases and J gave up 3 bases, with 14 bases separating them. Germline values: CDR1 MGHRA, CDR2 YSYEKL. Here the CDR3 DNA reads TGCGCCAGCAGCCAGACCCTGGTCAGCGACACTGAAGCTTTCTTT. The encoded protein is CASSQTLVSDTEAFF.

The chain combines TRBV30 with TRBJ2-1; D unclear. Trimming removed 4 bases at V and 11 bases at J, with 12 bases between. The length of the CDR3 is 11 residues. Germline CDR1 is GTSNPN and CDR2 is SVGIG (reference sequence). CDR3: CAWNADIQQFF. CDR3 coding DNA: TGTGCCTGGAACGCCGACATTCAGCAGTTCTTC.

The sample holds many counts of this clonotype. This chain uses TRBV5-1 with TRBJ1-2; the D is unclear. The germline V and J ends were trimmed by 7 bases and 11 bases, with 15 bases remaining between them. Germline V gives CDR1 SGHRS, CDR2 YFSETQ. This CDR3 is 11 amino acids long. CDR3 coding DNA: TGCGCCAGCGGCCTTGGAGAAACTTACACCTTC. Its protein is CASGLGETYTF.

The chain is built from TRBV6-5 and TRBJ1-1, with 7 bases identical to TRBD1. J was trimmed by 0 bases and V by 2 bases; bases with no gene match: 3. From germline, CDR1 is MNHEY and CDR2 SVGAGI. The CDR3 sequence is 15 residues long. This CDR3 is CASSYGQALNTEAFF. The DNA of the CDR3 is TGTGCCAGCAGTTACGGACAGGCGTTGAACACTGAAGCTTTCTTT.

The rearrangement links TRBV10-1 to TRBJ2-3; no definite D call. This CDR3 region has 13 residues. Trimming shortened V by 7 bases and J by 6 bases, and 14 bases separated the two germline ends. The germline CDR1 and CDR2 sequences are WNHNN and SYGVQD (reference sequence). DNA of the CDR3: TGCGCCAGCACCCTACCACGACGGGATACGCAGTATTTT. Protein sequence: CASTLPRRDTQYF.

The table lists this clonotype with a few counts. The chain combines TRBV7-2 with TRBJ2-3; possibly TRBD1 for D (5 bases). Germline V CDR1 and CDR2: SGHTA, FQGNSA. The CDR3 is made up of 13 amino acids. V was cut by 3 bases and J by 2 bases, with 6 bases left in between. The CDR3 sequence: CASSLTATDTQYF. In DNA form, the CDR3 reads TGTGCCAGCAGCTTGACAGCCACAGATACGCAGTATTTT.

The chain combines TRBV20-1 with TRBJ1-1; D uncertain. Germline V CDR1 and CDR2: DFQATT, SNEGSKA (reference sequence). CDR3 size: 11 residues. CDR3 DNA sequence: TGCAGCCTCCGGGAAAACGCTGAAGCTTTCTTT. It encodes CSLRENAEAFF.

This clonotype has a count of ten or more. CDR3 protein: CASSLSDFNTEAFF. The CDR3 DNA reads as TGTGCCAGCAGTTTAAGCGATTTTAACACTGAAGCTTTCTTT. The chain uses TRBV12-3 or TRBV12-4 and TRBJ1-1; no clear D gene. The V end lost 2 bases, the J end lost 2 bases, and 9 bases lay between the germline ends. The CDR3 spans 14 residues.

A few counts support this clonotype. This chain links TRBV5-1 with TRBJ2-1; 8 nucleotides line up with TRBD2. Trimming took 0 bases from V and 2 from J; bases not matched to a gene: 1. The CDR3 sequence is 15 residues long. Germline V gives CDR1 SGHRS, CDR2 YFSETQ. The CDR3 nucleotides are TGCGCCAGCAGCTTGGTTAGCGGGGCCTACAATGAGCAGTTCTTC. It codes for CASSLVSGAYNEQFF.

The sample holds many counts of this clonotype. The chain uses TRBV29-1 and TRBJ2-7; 7 bases fit TRBD2. V shed 4 bases, J shed 0 bases, and the junction held 6 bases outside the gene matches. The length of the CDR3 is 14 residues. Per the germline V gene, CDR1 is SQVTM and CDR2 is ANQGSEA. CDR3 loop: CSVAGGISSYEQYF. CDR3 nucleotides: TGCAGCGTTGCCGGGGGGATTTCCTCCTACGAGCAGTACTTC.

In this sample, this clonotype turned up many times. CDR3 nucleotides: TGTGCCAGCAGCGATACAGGGGGAGGGTCCTACGAGCAGTACTTC. Encoded protein: CASSDTGGGSYEQYF. The gene calls are TRBV9 and TRBJ2-7; a possible D gene is TRBD1 (8 bases). The V end was cut by 3 bases, the J end by 1 base, with 14 bases between. The CDR3 loop spans 15 amino acids. CDR1 SGDLS and CDR2 YYNGEE come from the germline V gene.

A remark on this clonotype: One end of the junction does not line up with germline, which may come from a read error. The chain couples TRBV24-1 to TRBJ2-7; no clear D gene. The CDR3 covers 8 residues. Germline values: CDR1 KGHDR, CDR2 SFDVKD. The CDR3 protein is CATSDPHF. The CDR3 coding sequence is TGTGCCACCAGTGATCCCCACTTC.

This clonotype was counted between two and nine times. The gene calls are TRBV6-1 and TRBJ2-5, with a possible D match to TRBD2 (5 bases). Trimming took 2 bases from V and 0 from J, leaving 7 bases between them. The CDR3 extends over 14 amino acids. The germline gives CDR1 MNHNS, CDR2 SASEGT. DNA of the CDR3: TGTGCCAGCAGTGAACACGGGGACCAAGAGACCCAGTACTTC. Amino acids: CASSEHGDQETQYF.

This clonotype was counted a few times. This chain uses TRBV12-3 or TRBV12-4 with TRBJ2-7; possibly TRBD2 for D (6 bases). CDR3 length: 15 amino acids. The V gene lost 3 bases and the J gene lost 7 bases, with 19 bases spanning the gap. The CDR3 coding sequence is TGTGCCAGCAGTTTGGGAAACGGGGAGGAAGAGGAGCAGTACTTC. Translated, it gives CASSLGNGEEEEQYF.

The chain uses TRBV5-1 and TRBJ2-5; maybe TRBD2 (5 bases). The CDR3 has 14 amino acids. Germline CDR1 and CDR2: SGHRS and YFSETQ. Trimming shortened V by 0 bases and J by 0 bases, and 6 bases separated the two germline ends. The CDR3 region is CASSLAGNQETQYF. CDR3 nucleotide sequence: TGCGCCAGCAGCTTGGCGGGGAACCAAGAGACCCAGTACTTC.

This clonotype appeared a few times. This chain links TRBV27 with TRBJ1-2; TRBD1 aligns across 12 bases. This CDR3 is 14 amino acids long. Germline CDR1 and CDR2: MNHEY and SMNVEV (reference sequence). J was trimmed by 8 bases and V by 5 bases; bases with no gene match: 6. This CDR3 reads CASSLVGTGGGYTF. CDR3 nucleotides: TGTGCCAGCAGTCTCGTAGGGACAGGGGGCGGCTACACCTTC.

This chain connects TRBV2 to TRBJ1-2; the match to TRBD1 covers 11 bases. The V segment lost 6 bases and the J segment 7 bases; nucleotides outside the gene matches: 19. This CDR3 spans 18 amino acids. Germline CDR1 reads SNHLY; CDR2 reads FYNNEI. Here the CDR3 reads CASSLGMDRGRANLGYTF. CDR3 DNA sequence: TGTGCCAGCAGCTTGGGGATGGACAGGGGGCGGGCCAATCTTGGCTACACCTTC.

The chain combines TRBV7-2 with TRBJ2-7; either TRBD1 or TRBD2 may fit D (5 bases each). CDR3 length: 17 amino acids. Trimming removed 4 bases at V and 0 bases at J, with 19 bases between. The germline V gene encodes CDR1 SGHTA and CDR2 FQGNSA. The CDR3 region is CASSSKSFGALSYEQYF. In DNA form, the CDR3 reads TGTGCCAGCAGCTCTAAGTCGTTCGGGGCTCTCTCCTACGAGCAGTACTTC.

This chain links TRBV7-9 with TRBJ2-3, with a tentative D call TRBD2 (5 bases). This CDR3 is 14 amino acids long. Between the trimmed V and J ends, which lost 1 base and 5 bases, there was a span of 10 bases. Germline lookup yields CDR1 SEHNR and CDR2 FQNEAQ (reference sequence). The DNA of the CDR3 is TGTGCCAGCAGCTTAGTGAGGGCAAGAGATACGCAGTATTTT. Its protein is CASSLVRARDTQYF. The complete variable domain, with remaining parts taken from reference TRBV7-9 and TRBJ2-3, reads DTGVSQNPRHKITKRGQNVTFRCDPISEHNRLYWYRQTLGQGPEFLTYFQNEAQLEKSRLLSDRFSAERPKGSFSTLEIQRTEQGDSAMYLCASSLVRARDTQYFGPGTRLTVL.

The CDR3 region is CASSQDIRPSSYEQYF. The CDR3 DNA sequence: TGTGCCAGCAGCCAAGATATTAGACCCAGCTCCTACGAGCAGTACTTC. The V gene is TRBV4-2, the J gene TRBJ2-7; no clear D. The CDR3 covers 16 residues. Trimming removed 0 bases from V and 0 bases from J, with 12 bases in between. Germline V gene lookup returns CDR1 LGHNA and CDR2 YNFKEQ.

This clonotype was counted between two and nine times. The CDR3 here is CASSFGQDQPQHF. CDR3 in DNA: TGTGCCAGCAGTTTTGGGCAGGATCAGCCCCAGCATTTT. The rearrangement links TRBV12-3 or TRBV12-4 to TRBJ1-5; no reliable D call. The CDR3 contains 13 residues. Between the trimmed V and J ends, which lost 3 bases and 5 bases, there was a span of 8 bases.

This clonotype was counted many times. The rearrangement joins TRBV7-9 to TRBJ2-1; TRBD2 matches at 11 bases. Germline CDR1 SEHNR, CDR2 FQNEAQ (reference sequence). The CDR3 extends over 15 amino acids. V was clipped by 4 bases and J by 4 bases; unmatched bases: 3. The CDR3 DNA reads as TGTGCCAGCAGCTCCCGACTAGCGGGGTACAATGAGCAGTTCTTC. As protein: CASSSRLAGYNEQFF.